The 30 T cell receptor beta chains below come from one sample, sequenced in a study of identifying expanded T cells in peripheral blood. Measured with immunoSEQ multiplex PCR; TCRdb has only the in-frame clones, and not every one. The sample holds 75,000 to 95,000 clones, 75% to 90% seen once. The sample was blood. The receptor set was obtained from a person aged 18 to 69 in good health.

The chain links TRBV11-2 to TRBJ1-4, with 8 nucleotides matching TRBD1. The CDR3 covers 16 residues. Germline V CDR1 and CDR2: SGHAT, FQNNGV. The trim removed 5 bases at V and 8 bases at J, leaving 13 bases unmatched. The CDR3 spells CASSRRTGKDGEKLFF. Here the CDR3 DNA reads TGTGCCAGCAGCCGCCGGACAGGGAAAGATGGGGAAAAACTGTTTTTT.

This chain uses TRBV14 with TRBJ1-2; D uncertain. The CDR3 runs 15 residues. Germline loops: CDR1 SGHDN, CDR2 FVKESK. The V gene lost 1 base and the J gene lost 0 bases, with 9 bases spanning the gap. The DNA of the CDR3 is TGTGCCAGCAGCCAAGGGATGGCCGCTAACTATGGCTACACCTTC. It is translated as CASSQGMAANYGYTF.

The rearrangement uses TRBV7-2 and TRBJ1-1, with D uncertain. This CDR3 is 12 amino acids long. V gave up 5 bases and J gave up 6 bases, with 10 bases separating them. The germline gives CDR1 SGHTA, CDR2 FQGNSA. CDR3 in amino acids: CASSGPGAEAFF. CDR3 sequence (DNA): TGTGCCAGCAGCGGGCCAGGCGCTGAAGCTTTCTTT.

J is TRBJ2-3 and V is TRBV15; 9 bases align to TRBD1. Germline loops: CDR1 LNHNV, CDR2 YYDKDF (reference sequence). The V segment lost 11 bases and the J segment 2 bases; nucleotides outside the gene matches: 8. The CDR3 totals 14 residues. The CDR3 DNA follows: TGTGCCGCGGGACAGGGAATTCTCACAGATACGCAGTATTTT. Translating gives CAAGQGILTDTQYF.

The CDR3 spells CASSQEPGRQGLNIQYF. DNA for the CDR3: TGCGCCAGCAGCCAAGAACCGGGACGACAGGGTTTGAACATTCAGTACTTC. The V call is TRBV4-3, the J call TRBJ2-4, with 7 bases identical to TRBD1. This CDR3 is built from 17 residues. V was pared by 0 bases and J by 7 bases, with 12 bases of the junction left unmatched. CDR1 LGHNA and CDR2 YSLEER come from the germline V gene.

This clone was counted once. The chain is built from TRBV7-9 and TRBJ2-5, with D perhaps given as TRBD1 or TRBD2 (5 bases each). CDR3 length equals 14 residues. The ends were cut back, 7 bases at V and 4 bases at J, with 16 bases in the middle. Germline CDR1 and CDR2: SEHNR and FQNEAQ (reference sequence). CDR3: CASTSQVSGETQYF. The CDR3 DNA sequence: TGTGCCAGCACTTCACAGGTCAGCGGAGAGACCCAGTACTTC.

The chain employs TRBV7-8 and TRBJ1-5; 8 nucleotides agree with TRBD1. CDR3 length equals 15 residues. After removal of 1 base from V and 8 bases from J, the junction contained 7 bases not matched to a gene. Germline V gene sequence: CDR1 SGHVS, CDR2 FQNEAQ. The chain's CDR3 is CASSLGTGSREPQHF. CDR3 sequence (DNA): TGTGCCAGCAGCTTAGGGACAGGGTCTAGGGAGCCCCAGCATTTT.

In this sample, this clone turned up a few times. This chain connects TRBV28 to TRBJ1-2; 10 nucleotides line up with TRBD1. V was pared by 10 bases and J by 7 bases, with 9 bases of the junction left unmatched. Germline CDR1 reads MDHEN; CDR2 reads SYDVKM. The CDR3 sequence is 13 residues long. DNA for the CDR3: TGTGCCACCCGGGACAGGGGCTCGTTTGGCTACACCTTC. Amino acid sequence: CATRDRGSFGYTF.

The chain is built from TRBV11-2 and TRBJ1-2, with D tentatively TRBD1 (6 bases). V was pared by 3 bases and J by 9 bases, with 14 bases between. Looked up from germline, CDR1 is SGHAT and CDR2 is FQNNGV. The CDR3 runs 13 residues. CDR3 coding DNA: TGTGCCAGCAGCTTCGGGGGGCAAATTAGCTACACCTTC. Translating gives CASSFGGQISYTF.

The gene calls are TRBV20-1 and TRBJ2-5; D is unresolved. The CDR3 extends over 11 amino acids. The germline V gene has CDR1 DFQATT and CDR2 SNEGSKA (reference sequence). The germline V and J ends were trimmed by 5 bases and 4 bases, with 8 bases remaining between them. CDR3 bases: TGCAGTGCTTGGACGAGAGAGACCCAGTACTTC. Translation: CSAWTRETQYF.

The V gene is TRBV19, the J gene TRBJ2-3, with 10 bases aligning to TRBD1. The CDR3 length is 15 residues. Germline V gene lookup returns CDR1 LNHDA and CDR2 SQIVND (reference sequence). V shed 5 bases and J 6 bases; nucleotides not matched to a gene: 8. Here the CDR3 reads CASSLRQGAQDTQYF. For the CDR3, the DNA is TGTGCCAGTAGTTTGAGACAGGGGGCGCAGGATACGCAGTATTTT.

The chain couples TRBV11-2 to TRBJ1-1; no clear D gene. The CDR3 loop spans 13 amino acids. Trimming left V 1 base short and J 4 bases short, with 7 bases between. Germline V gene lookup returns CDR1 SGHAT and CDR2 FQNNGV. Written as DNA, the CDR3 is TGTGCCAGCAGCTTAGGGGTTCGCACTGAAGCTTTCTTT. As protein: CASSLGVRTEAFF.

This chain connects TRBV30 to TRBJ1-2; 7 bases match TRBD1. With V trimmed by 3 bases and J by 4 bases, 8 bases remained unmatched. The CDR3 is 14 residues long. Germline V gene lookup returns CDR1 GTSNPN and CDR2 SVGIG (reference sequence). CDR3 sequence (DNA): TGTGCCTGGAGCGTGCAGGGGGGGCCCTATGGCTACACCTTC. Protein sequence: CAWSVQGGPYGYTF.

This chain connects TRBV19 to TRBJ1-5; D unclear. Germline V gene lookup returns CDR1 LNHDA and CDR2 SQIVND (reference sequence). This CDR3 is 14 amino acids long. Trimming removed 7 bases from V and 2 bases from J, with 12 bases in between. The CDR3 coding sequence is TGTGCCAGTAAGGCCCAGGTGGGCAATCAGCCCCAGCATTTT. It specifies CASKAQVGNQPQHF.

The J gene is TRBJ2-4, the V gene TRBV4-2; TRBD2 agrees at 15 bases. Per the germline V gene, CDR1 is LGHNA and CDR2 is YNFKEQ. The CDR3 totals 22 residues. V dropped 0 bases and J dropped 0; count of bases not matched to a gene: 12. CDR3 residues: CASSQDAAPGLAGGLAKNIQYF. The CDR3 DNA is TGTGCCAGCAGCCAAGACGCAGCGCCGGGACTAGCGGGAGGCCTAGCCAAAAACATTCAGTACTTC.

Written as DNA, the CDR3 is TGTGCCAGTAGTACGAAGGGGTTGGGGCGGATTGCTGGCTACACCTTC. This sequence encodes CASSTKGLGRIAGYTF. This chain connects TRBV19 to TRBJ1-2, with D maybe TRBD1 (5 bases). CDR3 length: 16 residues. Trimming removed 4 bases from V and 7 bases from J, with 22 bases in between. Germline V gives CDR1 LNHDA, CDR2 SQIVND (reference sequence).

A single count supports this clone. The CDR3, as DNA: TGTGCCAGCAGCGTCACTAGCGAGAAGAATGAGCAGTTCTTC. It yields the protein CASSVTSEKNEQFF. The V gene is TRBV9, the J gene TRBJ2-1; TRBD2 agrees at 7 bases. Per germline, CDR1 SGDLS and CDR2 YYNGEE. J lost 7 bases, V lost 2 bases, and 6 bases had no gene match. The CDR3 totals 14 residues.

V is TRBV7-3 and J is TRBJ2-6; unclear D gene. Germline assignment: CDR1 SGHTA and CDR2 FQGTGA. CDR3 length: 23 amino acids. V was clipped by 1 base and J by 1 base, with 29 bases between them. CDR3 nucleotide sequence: TGTGCCAGCAGCTTAAGGGCTAGGCGGCGTCGAGGTCCGGACGGATCTGGGGCCAACGTCCTGACTTTC. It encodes CASSLRARRRRGPDGSGANVLTF.

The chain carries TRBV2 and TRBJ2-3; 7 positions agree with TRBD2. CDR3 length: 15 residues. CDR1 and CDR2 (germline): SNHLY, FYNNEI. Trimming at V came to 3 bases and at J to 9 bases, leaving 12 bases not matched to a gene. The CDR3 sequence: CASSESLAVVGTQYF. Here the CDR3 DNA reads TGTGCCAGCAGTGAGAGTCTAGCGGTAGTGGGGACGCAGTATTTT. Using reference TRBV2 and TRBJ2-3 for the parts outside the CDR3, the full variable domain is EPEVTQTPSHQVTQMGQEVILRCVPISNHLYFYWYRQILGQKVEFLVSFYNNEISEKSEIFDDQFSVERPDGSNFTLKIRSTKLEDSAMYFCASSESLAVVGTQYFGPGTRLTVL.

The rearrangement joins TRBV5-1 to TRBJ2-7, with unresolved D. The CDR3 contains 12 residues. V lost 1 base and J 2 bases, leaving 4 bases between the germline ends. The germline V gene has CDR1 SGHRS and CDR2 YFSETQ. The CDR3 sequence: CASSLPAYEQYF. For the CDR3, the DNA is TGCGCCAGCAGCTTGCCAGCCTACGAGCAGTACTTC.

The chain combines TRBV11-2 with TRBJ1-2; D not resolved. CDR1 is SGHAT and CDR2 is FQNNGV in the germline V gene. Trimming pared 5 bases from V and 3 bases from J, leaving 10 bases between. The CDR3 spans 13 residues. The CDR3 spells CASSQNLYYGYTF. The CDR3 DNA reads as TGTGCCAGCAGCCAAAACCTATACTATGGCTACACCTTC.

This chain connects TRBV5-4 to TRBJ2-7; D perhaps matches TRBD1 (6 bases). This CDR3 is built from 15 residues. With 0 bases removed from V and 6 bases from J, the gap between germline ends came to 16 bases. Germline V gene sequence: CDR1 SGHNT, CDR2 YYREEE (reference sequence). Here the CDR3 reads CASSLGEPQGSEQYF. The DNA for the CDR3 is TGTGCCAGCAGCTTGGGGGAACCACAGGGCTCCGAGCAGTACTTC.

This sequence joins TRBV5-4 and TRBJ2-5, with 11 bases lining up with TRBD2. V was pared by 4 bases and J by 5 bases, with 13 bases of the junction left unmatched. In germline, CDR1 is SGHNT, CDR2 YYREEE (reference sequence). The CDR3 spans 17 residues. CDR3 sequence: CASSPTSGGEGRETQYF. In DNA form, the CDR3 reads TGTGCCAGCAGCCCAACTAGCGGGGGCGAGGGTCGGGAGACCCAGTACTTC.

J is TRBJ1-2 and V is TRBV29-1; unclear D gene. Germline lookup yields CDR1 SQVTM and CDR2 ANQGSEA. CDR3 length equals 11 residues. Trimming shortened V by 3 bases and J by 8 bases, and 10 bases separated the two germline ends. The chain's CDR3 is CSVDAGFGYTF. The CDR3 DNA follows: TGCAGCGTTGATGCAGGCTTCGGCTACACCTTC. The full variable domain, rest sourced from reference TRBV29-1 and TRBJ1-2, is SAVISQKPSRDICQRGTSLTIQCQVDSQVTMMFWYRQQPGQSLTLIATANQGSEATYESGFVIDKFPISRPNLTFSTLTVSNMSPEDSSIYLCSVDAGFGYTFGSGTRLTVV.

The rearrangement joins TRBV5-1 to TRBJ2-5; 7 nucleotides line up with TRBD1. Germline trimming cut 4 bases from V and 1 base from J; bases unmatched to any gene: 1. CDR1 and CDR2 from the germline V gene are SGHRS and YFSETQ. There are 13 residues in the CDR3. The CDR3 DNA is TGCGCCAGCAGCCCAGGGGGCCAAGAGACCCAGTACTTC. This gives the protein CASSPGGQETQYF.

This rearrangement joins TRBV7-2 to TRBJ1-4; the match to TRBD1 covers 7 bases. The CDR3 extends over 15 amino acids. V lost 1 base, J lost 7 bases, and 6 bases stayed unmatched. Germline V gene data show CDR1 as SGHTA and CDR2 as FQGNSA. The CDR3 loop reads CASSLVGGYGEKLFF. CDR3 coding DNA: TGTGCCAGCAGCTTAGTAGGGGGCTACGGTGAAAAACTGTTTTTT.

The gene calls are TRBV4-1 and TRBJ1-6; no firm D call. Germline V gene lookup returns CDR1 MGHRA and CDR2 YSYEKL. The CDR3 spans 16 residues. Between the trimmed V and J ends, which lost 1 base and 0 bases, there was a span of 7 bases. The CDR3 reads CASSQARSSYNSPLHF. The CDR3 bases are TGCGCCAGCAGCCAAGCAAGGAGCTCCTATAATTCACCCCTCCACTTT.

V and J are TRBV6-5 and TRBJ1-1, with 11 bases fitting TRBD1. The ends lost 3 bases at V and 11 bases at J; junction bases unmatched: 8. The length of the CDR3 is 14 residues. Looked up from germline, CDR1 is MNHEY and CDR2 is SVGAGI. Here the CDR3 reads CASSYPPGQGDAFF. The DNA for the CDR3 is TGTGCCAGCAGTTATCCCCCGGGACAGGGGGACGCTTTCTTT.

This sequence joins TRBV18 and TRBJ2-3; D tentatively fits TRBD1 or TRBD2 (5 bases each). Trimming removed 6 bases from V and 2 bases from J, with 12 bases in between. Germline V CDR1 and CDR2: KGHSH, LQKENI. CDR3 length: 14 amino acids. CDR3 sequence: CASSRDLLTDTQYF. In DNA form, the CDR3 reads TGTGCCAGCTCCCGGGACCTACTCACAGATACGCAGTATTTT.

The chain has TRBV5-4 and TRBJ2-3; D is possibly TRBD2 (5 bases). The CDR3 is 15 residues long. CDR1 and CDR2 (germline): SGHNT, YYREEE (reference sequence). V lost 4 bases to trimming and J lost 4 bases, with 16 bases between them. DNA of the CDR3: TGTGCCAGCAGCCGGGGATATGGAACGGCAGATACGCAGTATTTT. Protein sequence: CASSRGYGTADTQYF.